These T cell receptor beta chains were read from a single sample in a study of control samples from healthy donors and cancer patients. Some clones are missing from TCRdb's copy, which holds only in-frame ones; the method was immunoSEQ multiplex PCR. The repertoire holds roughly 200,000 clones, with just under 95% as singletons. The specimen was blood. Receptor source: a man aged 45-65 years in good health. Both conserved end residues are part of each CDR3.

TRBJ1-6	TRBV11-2	CASSLESGVLHF
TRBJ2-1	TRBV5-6	CASSAGTGNHEQFF
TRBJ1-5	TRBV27	CASSSTRQGAYQPQHF
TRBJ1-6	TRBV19	CASSPPGGYSPLHF
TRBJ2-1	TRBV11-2	CASSNIDPEQFF
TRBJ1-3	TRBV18	CASSPPGQGNTIYF
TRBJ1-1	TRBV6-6	CASTRLMNTEAFF
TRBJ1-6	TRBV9	CASSVPGQEGHNSPLHF
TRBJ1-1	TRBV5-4	CASSPQQDGSTEAFF
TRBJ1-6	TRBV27	CASSGDPGAYNSPLHF
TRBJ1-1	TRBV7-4	CASSLAGGTSEAFF
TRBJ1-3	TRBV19	CASSRHDPRYTIYF
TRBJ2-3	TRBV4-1	CASSRSPTGGSPDTQYF
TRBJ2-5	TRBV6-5	CASSYSQGKETQYF
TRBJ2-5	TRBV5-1	CASSFTGRGGLKTQYF
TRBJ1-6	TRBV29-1	CSAGSGSNSPLHF
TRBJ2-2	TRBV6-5	CASSYLGQGYGELFF
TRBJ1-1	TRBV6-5	CASSPVRGGEAFF
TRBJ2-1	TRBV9	CASRPPGLAGGPKPEQFF
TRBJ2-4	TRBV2	CASSPNRGQLNIQYF
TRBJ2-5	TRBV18	CASSSDGETQYF
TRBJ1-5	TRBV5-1	CASSLASNQPQHF
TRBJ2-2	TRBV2	CASIQDRGGTGELFF
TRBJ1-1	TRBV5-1	CASTPADLNTEAFF
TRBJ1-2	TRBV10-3	CAISASGGADGYTF
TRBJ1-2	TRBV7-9	CASSLATAGNGYTF
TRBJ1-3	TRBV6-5	CASTPPETGNTIYF
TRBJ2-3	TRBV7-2	CASSQWGGQLTDTQYF
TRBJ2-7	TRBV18	CASSPPGQGRHEQYF
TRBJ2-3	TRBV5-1	CASSLGGVTGSMNTQYF
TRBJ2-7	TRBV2	CASSVVSGGYEQYF
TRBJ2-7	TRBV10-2	CASSESNEQYF
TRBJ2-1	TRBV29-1	CSVQGASSYNEQFF
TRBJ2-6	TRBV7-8	CASSPWDRGVIGANVLTF
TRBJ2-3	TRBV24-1	CATKGGDHGTQYF
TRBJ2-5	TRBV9	CASSVAGTAVLETQYF
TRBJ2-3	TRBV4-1	CASSQVWRGGLVADTQYF
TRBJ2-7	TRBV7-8	CASSLRLGDPYEQYF